This TCR beta chain was sequenced in a study of T cell responses to AZD1222 COVID-19 vaccine. Overall study context: Second doses were pooled across both intervals (about 4 or about 12 weeks).

A single count supports this clone. Its matching antigen is unknown. Study-level findings and limits: Spike was spanned by vaccine-associated CD4 TCRs, which were dominant at 160-218 and 743-854. Donor demographics were predominantly white British with a female majority; clonal diversity may be underestimated.

V lost 8 bases to trimming and J lost 3 bases; unmatched junction nucleotides: 6. The CDR3 sequence is 14 residues long. In germline, CDR1 is SNHLY, CDR2 FYNNEI. Sequenced by immunoSEQ multiplex PCR; TCRdb stores in-frame clones only, minus some. Of more than 90,000 clones in the sample, about 90% were seen once. The receptor's source is an adult in good health. Sequenced material: peripheral blood, taken on day 0 of AZD1222 vaccination. This rearrangement joins TRBV2 to TRBJ2-2; 7 bases match TRBD1. The CDR3 loop is CASGTDSHTGELFF. The CDR3 nucleotides are TGTGCCAGCGGGACAGATTCTCACACCGGGGAGCTGTTTTTT.